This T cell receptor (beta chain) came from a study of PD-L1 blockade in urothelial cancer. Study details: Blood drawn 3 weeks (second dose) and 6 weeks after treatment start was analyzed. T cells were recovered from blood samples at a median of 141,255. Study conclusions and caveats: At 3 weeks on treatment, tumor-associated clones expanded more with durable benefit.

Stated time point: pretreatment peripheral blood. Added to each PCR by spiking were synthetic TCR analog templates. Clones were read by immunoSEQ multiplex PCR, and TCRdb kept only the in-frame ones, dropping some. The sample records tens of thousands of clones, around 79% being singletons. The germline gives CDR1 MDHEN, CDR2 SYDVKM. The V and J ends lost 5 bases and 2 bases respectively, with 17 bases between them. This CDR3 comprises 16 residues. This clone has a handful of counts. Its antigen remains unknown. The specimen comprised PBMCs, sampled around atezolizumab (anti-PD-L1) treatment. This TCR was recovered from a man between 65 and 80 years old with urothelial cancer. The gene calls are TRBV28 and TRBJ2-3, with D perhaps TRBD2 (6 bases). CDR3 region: CASSLPGTPFTDTQYF. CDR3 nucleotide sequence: TGTGCCAGCAGTCTCCCCGGGACTCCCTTCACAGATACGCAGTATTTT.